This T cell receptor beta chain was sequenced in a study of T cell responses to AZD1222 COVID-19 vaccine. Study background: Second doses that came at about 4 or about 12 weeks were put together. Study results and limitations: The peak T cell response came first, and repertoires were sampled only after it.

CDR1 is GTSNPN, CDR2 SVGIG, per germline (reference sequence). The CDR3 consists of 14 residues. Trimming took off 1 base at V and 3 bases at J, with 10 bases between the two ends. About this clone: Antigen: not known.

Generated by immunoSEQ multiplex PCR, the TCRdb table keeps only in-frame clones and is missing some. The data contain around 140,000 clones, under 95% of them singletons. Source: peripheral blood, taken on day 0 of AZD1222 vaccination. This clonotype was sampled from an adult in good health. The V gene is TRBV30, the J gene TRBJ1-5, with D possibly TRBD1 on 5 matching bases. CDR3 in DNA: TGTGCCTGGAGTGGGGATGGGGCCAATCAGCCCCAGCATTTT. As protein: CAWSGDGANQPQHF.